These T cell receptor beta chains were read from a single sample in a study of blood T cell repertoires in COVID-19. Clones were sequenced by immunoSEQ multiplex PCR, and TCRdb holds only the in-frame ones, with some missing. The data hold hundreds of thousands of clones, with approximately 90% observed a single time. Sequenced: peripheral blood. The receptors here all came from a woman in her 30s with COVID-19, enrolled during active disease. Both conserved end residues are part of each CDR3. The D gene is left open where the match is weak. Not every row has a clone size; where given, it reads once, few, many or a size class.

TRBJ2-2 | - | - | TRBV5-1 | TGCGCCAGCAGCTCAGGGGTCGCGAACACCGGGGAGCTGTTTTTT | CASSSGVANTGELFF
TRBJ2-2 | - | TRBD1 | TRBV27 | TGTGCCAGCAAACCCGGGACAGCGAACACCGGGGAGCTGTTTTTT | CASKPGTANTGELFF
TRBJ1-1 | - | TRBD1 | TRBV7-8 | TGTGCCAGCAGCTACCGACAGGGGGGGAACACTGAAGCTTTCTTT | CASSYRQGGNTEAFF
TRBJ2-1 | - | TRBD1 | TRBV13 | TGTGCCAGCAGCTTAAGGGACAGGTTCAATGAGCAGTTCTTC | CASSLRDRFNEQFF
TRBJ1-2 | few | - | TRBV6-1 | TGTGCCAGCAGTGAAGCGCTCCAGGGCTTATTGGTTTATGGCTACACCTTC | CASSEALQGLLVYGYTF
TRBJ1-2 | - | - | TRBV28 | TGTGCCAGCAGTTTACCAGGGCGGGGTGGCTACACCTTC | CASSLPGRGGYTF
TRBJ1-5 | - | TRBD1 | TRBV27 | TGTGCCAGCAGATATACAGGGGGCTTAGGCAATCAGCCCCAGCATTTT | CASRYTGGLGNQPQHF
TRBJ1-5 | - | TRBD1 | TRBV28 | TGTGCCAGCAGCCCGCCCTGGACAGGGAGGGAGCCCCAGCATTTT | CASSPPWTGREPQHF
TRBJ2-6 | - | - | TRBV7-6 | TGTGCCAGCAGCGAAGACAGCAGAAGCTCTGGGGCCAACGTCCTGACTTTC | CASSEDSRSSGANVLTF
TRBJ1-5 | once | - | TRBV21-1 | TGTGCCAGCCGAACAGGGGACCGCAATCAGCCCCAGCATTTT | CASRTGDRNQPQHF
TRBJ1-2 | - | TRBD1 | TRBV7-2 | TGTGCCAGCAGTCCATCCCGGACAGGGGGTTATGGCTACACCTTC | CASSPSRTGGYGYTF
TRBJ1-2 | - | - | TRBV24-1 | TGTGCCACCAGTGACTCCTCCCCGGGAGGAGAATATGGAGGCTACACCTTC | CATSDSSPGGEYGGYTF
TRBJ1-1 | - | - | TRBV30 | TGTGCCTGGAGGGGAACAGGGAGGGCTGAAGCTTTCTTT | CAWRGTGRAEAFF
TRBJ2-7 | - | TRBD1 | TRBV7-8 | TGTGCCAGCTTGAAGGACAGGGGAACTTCGAGCTCCTACGAGCAGTACTTC | CASLKDRGTSSSYEQYF
TRBJ1-5 | - | - | TRBV4-3 | TGCGCCAGCAGCCAAAGCCAGGGTGGGGATCAGCCCCAGCATTTT | CASSQSQGGDQPQHF
TRBJ2-5 | - | TRBD1 | TRBV11-2 | TGTGCCAGCAGCCTTTGGGACAGGGGTCGGGAGACCCAGTACTTC | CASSLWDRGRETQYF
TRBJ2-3 | - | TRBD1 | TRBV5-5 | TGTGCCAGCAGCTTGGCCAGGGGGCGAGGTAATACGCAGTATTTT | CASSLARGRGNTQYF
TRBJ2-5 | - | TRBD1 | TRBV28 | TGTGCCAGCGGGGGGACAGGGAAAGGAGAGACCCAGTACTTC | CASGGTGKGETQYF
TRBJ1-4 | - | TRBD1 | TRBV6-6 | TGTGCCAGCAGCCCGAGGACAGGGGGTCATGAAAAACTGTTTTTT | CASSPRTGGHEKLFF
TRBJ2-1 | - | TRBD1 | TRBV25-1 | TGTGCCAGCAGTCCACCCGGACAGGGCTGGGTGGATGAGCAGTTCTTC | CASSPPGQGWVDEQFF
TRBJ1-3 | - | TRBD1 | TRBV7-2 | TGTGCCAGCAGCTCCCGGGACAGGGGGCGCCGGTCCTCTGGAAACACCATATATTTT | CASSSRDRGRRSSGNTIYF
TRBJ2-3 | - | TRBD2 | TRBV11-3 | TGTGCCAGCAGCCGCTTGCGGACTAGCGGAACCACAGATACGCAGTATTTT | CASSRLRTSGTTDTQYF
TRBJ2-1 | - | - | TRBV30 | TGTGCCTGGAGTGTAGAGGGGCAGTTCTTC | CAWSVEGQFF
TRBJ1-1 | few | - | TRBV7-9 | TGTGCCAGCAGCTTTCAGACATCCCCCTGGGACACTGAAGCTTTCTTT | CASSFQTSPWDTEAFF
TRBJ2-4 | - | TRBD1 | TRBV4-3 | TGCGCCAGCAGCCAAGGGTTCAGTCCGTGGACAGGGGGCGCAGACATTCAGTACTTC | CASSQGFSPWTGGADIQYF
TRBJ2-2 | - | TRBD1 | TRBV2 | TGTGCCAGCAGTGAACAGGGGGCGAACACCGGGGAGCTGTTTTTT | CASSEQGANTGELFF
TRBJ2-7 | - | - | TRBV11-2 | TGTGCCAGCAGCTTAGCGACAGGACCTTCCTACGAGCAGTACTTC | CASSLATGPSYEQYF
TRBJ2-1 | - | TRBD2 | TRBV7-2 | TGTGCCAGCAGCCTTAGCGGGACCCTAAACAATGAGCAGTTCTTC | CASSLSGTLNNEQFF